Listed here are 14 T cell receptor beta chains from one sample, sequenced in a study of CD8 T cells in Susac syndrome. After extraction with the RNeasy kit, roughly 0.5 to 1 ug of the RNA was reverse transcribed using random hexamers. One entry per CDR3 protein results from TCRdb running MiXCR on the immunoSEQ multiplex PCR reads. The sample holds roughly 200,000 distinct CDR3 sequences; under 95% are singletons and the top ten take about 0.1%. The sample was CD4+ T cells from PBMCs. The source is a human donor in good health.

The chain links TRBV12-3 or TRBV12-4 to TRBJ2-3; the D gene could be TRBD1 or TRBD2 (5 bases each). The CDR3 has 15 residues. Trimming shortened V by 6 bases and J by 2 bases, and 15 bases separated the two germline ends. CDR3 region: CASRAGTENTDTQYF. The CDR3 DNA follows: TGTGCCAGCAGAGCCGGGACGGAGAACACAGATACGCAGTATTTT.

CDR3 sequence reads: CASTPWSDLNYGYTF. The DNA for the CDR3 is TGTGCCAGCACCCCCTGGAGCGACCTTAACTATGGCTACACCTTC. The rearrangement joins TRBV6-2 or TRBV6-3 to TRBJ1-2; no clear D. Germline V lookup: CDR1 MNHEY, CDR2 SVGEGT. The germline V and J ends were trimmed by 7 bases and 1 base, with 16 bases remaining between them. CDR3 length equals 15 residues.

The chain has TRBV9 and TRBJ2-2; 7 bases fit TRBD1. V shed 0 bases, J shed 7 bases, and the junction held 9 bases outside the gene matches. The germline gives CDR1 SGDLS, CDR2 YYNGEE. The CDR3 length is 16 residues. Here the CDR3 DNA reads TGTGCCAGCAGCGTAGAAGGGGGCACCCGATTCGGGGAGCTGTTTTTT. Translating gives CASSVEGGTRFGELFF.

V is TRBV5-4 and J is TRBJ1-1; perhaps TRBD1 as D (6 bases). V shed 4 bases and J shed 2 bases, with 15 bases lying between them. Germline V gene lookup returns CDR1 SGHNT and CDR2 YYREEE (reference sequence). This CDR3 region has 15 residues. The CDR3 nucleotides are TGTGCCAGCAGCCCCCAGGGGCTGAGAAACACTGAAGCTTTCTTT. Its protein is CASSPQGLRNTEAFF.

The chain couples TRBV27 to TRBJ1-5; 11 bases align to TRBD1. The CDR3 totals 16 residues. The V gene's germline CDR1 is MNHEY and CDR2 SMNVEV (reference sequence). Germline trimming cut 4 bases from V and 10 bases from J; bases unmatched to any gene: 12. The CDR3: CASSSAQGTGGLPQHF. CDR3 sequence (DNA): TGTGCCAGCAGTTCCGCCCAGGGGACAGGGGGATTACCCCAGCATTTT.

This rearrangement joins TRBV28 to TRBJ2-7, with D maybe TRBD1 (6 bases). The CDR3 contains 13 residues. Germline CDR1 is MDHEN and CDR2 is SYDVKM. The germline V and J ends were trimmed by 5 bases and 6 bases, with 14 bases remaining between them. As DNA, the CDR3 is TGTGCCAGCAGTCCCCAGGTAGGGGGCGAGCAGTACTTC. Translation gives CASSPQVGGEQYF.

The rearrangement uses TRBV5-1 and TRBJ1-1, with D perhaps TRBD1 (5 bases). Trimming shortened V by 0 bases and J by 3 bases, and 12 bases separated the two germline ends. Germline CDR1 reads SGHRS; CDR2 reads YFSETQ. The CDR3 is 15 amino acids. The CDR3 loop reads CASSLATKGDTEAFF. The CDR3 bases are TGCGCCAGCAGCTTGGCCACTAAAGGGGACACTGAAGCTTTCTTT.

This chain's CDR3 is CSASGQINSNQPQHF. DNA for the CDR3: TGCAGTGCTAGTGGGCAGATAAATAGCAATCAGCCCCAGCATTTT. V is TRBV20-1 and J is TRBJ1-5; D ambiguous. This CDR3 contains 15 residues. Germline CDR1 reads DFQATT; CDR2 reads SNEGSKA (reference sequence). Trimming took off 3 bases at V and 0 bases at J, with 12 bases between the two ends.

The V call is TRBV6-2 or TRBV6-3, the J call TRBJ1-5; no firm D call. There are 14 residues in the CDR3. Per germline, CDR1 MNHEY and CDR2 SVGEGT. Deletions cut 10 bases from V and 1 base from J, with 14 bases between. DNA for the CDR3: TGTGCCACCGCGAGGGATACAAGCAATCAGCCCCAGCATTTT. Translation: CATARDTSNQPQHF.

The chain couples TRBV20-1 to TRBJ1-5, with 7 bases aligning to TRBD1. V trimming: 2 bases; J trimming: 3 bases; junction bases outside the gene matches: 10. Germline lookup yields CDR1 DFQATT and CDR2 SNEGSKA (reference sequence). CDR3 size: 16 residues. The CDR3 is CSARLGRQGFNQPQHF. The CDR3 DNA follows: TGCAGTGCTAGACTGGGAAGACAGGGCTTCAATCAGCCCCAGCATTTT.

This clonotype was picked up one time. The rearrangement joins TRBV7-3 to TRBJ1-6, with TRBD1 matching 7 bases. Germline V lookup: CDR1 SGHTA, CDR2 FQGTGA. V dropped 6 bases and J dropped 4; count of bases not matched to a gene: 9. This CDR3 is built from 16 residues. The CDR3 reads CASRSTGTAYNSPLHF. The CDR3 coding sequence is TGTGCCAGCAGGTCCACCGGGACAGCATATAATTCACCCCTCCACTTT.

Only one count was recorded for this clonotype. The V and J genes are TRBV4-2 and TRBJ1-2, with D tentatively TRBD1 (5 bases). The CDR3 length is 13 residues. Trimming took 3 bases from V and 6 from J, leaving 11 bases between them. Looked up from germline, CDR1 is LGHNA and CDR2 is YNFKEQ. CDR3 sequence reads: CASSHPGGDGYTF. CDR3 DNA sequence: TGTGCCAGCAGCCATCCGGGGGGGGATGGCTACACCTTC.

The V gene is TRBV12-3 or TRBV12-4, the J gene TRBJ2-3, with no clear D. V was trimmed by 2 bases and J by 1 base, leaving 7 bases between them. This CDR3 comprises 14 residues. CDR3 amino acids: CASSLWQRTDTQYF. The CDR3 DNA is TGTGCCAGCAGTTTATGGCAGCGCACAGATACGCAGTATTTT.

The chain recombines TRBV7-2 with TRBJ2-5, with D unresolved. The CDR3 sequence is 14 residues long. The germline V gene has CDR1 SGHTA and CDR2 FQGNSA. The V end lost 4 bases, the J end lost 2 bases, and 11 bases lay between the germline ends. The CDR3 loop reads CASSSRTAQETQYF. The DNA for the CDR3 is TGTGCCAGCAGCTCGCGGACGGCTCAAGAGACCCAGTACTTC.